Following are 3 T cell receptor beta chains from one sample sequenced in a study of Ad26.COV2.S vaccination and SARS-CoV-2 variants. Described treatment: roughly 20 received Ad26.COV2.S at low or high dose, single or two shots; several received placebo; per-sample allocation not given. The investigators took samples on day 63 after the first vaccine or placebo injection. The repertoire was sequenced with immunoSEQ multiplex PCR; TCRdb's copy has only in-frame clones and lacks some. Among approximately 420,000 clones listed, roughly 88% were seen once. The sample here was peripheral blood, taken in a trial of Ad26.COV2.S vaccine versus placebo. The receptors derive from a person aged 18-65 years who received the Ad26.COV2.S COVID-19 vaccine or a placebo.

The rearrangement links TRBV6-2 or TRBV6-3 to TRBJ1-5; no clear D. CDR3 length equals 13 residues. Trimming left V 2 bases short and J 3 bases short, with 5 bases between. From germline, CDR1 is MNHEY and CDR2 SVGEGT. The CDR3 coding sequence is TGTGCCAGCAGTTACGCGGACAATCAGCCCCAGCATTTT. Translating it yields CASSYADNQPQHF.

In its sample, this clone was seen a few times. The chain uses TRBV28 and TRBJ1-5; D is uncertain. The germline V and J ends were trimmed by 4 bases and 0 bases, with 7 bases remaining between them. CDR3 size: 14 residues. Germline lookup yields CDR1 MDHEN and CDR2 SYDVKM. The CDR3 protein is CASSWYDSNQPQHF. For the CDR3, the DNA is TGTGCCAGCAGTTGGTATGATAGCAATCAGCCCCAGCATTTT.

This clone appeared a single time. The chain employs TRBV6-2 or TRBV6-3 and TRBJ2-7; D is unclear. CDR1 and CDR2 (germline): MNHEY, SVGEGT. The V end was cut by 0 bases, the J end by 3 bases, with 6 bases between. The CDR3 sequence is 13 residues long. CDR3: CASSYSPVYEQYF. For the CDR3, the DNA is TGTGCCAGCAGTTACTCGCCTGTCTACGAGCAGTACTTC.